This TCR beta chain was sequenced in a study of cytomegalovirus exposure and HLA in healthy donors (dated by TCRdb to the late 2010s). Notes on the research overall: An earlier analysis of some 600 of the donors reported 250 to 300 Gb of sequence data and 95 million to 130 million unique TCR beta sequences obtained from around 180 million T cells. About 300 gigabases of sequencing data and roughly 81 million unique TCR sequences made up an early release that covered about 640 HLA-typed donors. The genetic ancestry cluster associated with self-reported Caucasian donors included 81% of the 350 to 500 genotyped donors. The aim of the study was to test whether cataloging public T cell receptors could identify signatures of past pathogen exposure. The study profiled the T cell repertoires of hundreds of subjects by immunosequencing and related them to cytomegalovirus serostatus. Along with the approximately 620-subject first cohort, a separate validation cohort of approximately 110 different subjects was used. To predict cytomegalovirus infection status, the study brought together high-throughput TCR immunosequencing, statistical association of individual TCRs with disease status, and machine learning. In a later analysis, previously published TCR beta repertoires from 500 to 750 donors were re-analyzed and high-resolution HLA genotyping was added so that TCR occurrence patterns could be studied. In the later analysis, no new phenotypic data were used to find candidate immune exposures; instead, reliance was placed on TCR beta sequences and their occurrence across donors. In an earlier analysis of a few hundred of the donors, high-throughput TCR beta sequencing was used to judge whether each TCR beta V gene segment behaved as functional or pseudogenic. Donor age, sex, ethnicity and CMV serostatus were compiled alongside the repertoire data. Genome-wide SNP genotypes for about 65% of the 666 donors were used in a later genetic analysis, which treated that subset as a discovery cohort. Every repertoire in the discovery cohort had been generated on one and the same sequencing platform. Both class I and class II loci were covered by HLA typing, at four-digit resolution. Typing coverage differed by locus: A, B, C, DRB1 and DQB1 were typed in roughly 620-630 donors, DQA1 in about 500, DPA1 in 606, and DPB1 in around 440. Several DR-DQ haplotypes were treated as single units for association and clustering because of strong linkage in the cohort. Across approximately 400 genotyped donors of the cohort, an average of roughly 250,000 unique TCR beta nucleotide sequences per donor were sequenced, and around 20% of those sequences were non-productive. What the work shows at the level of the full study, not this receptor alone: A later genetic analysis associated a missense DCLRE1C variant with V-gene and J-gene trimming of TCR beta chains, and an independent cohort replicated the association. A further reported finding was that TCR beta sequences accurately predicted the HLA-A and HLA-B alleles for most subjects in the first cohort. In vitro tests confirmed that three of the cytomegalovirus-associated TCR beta chains recognize cytomegalovirus antigens. This cohort had only TCR beta chains sequenced, and the lack of alpha or paired-chain data limited which features could be detected. In a later analysis, most CMV-associated TCR beta chains were found to appear HLA-restricted, with HLA associations seemingly driven largely by CMV exposure. Specific HLA alleles were associated with 16,951 TCR beta sequences at a false discovery rate of 0.05 in a later analysis. A later analysis found that HLA-associated TCR beta chains were more clonally expanded and had lower generation probabilities than equally common non-associated chains. A cluster of highly shared sequence variants was judged likely to be a technical artifact of the sequencing pipeline. In a later analysis, TCR association rates were found to vary across HLA loci, with the most associated TCRs seen for DRB1 alleles and the fewest for HLA-C alleles. In the study, approximately 160 TCR beta chains were listed as associated with cytomegalovirus. According to a later genetic analysis, donors in an Asian-associated ancestry cluster had fewer N-insertions in productive TCRs than the roughly 670-donor mean. Correlated functional status among segregating V segments might be attributable to linkage disequilibrium, but an unknown experimental factor could not be ruled out. Most TCR sequences were observed very rarely across donors, whereas some public TCRs were present in many individuals. In a later analysis, several top co-occurrence clusters were reported to appear linked to parvovirus B19, influenza, CMV and Epstein-Barr virus. Because HLA typing was missing for some donors at each locus, association tests included only the typed subset. Strong co-occurrence of HLA alleles, especially DR and DQ, made assigning TCR associations to individual alleles difficult. For the cohort, immune exposure information was limited to CMV serostatus. The authors suggested that the approach could potentially be extended to other disease states and immunological phenotypes. Broadly in line with IMGT annotations, most TCR beta V segments showed up in productive rearrangements about 87% or about 30% of the time in an earlier analysis of 587 of the donors. In both the original and validation cohorts, the classifier was reported to diagnose cytomegalovirus status with high specificity and sensitivity. Presence/absence analyses assumed roughly uniform sequencing depth across donors, an assumption that may not hold. The earlier analysis of some 540 of the donors excluded around 17 rarely observed V segments, including chromosome 9 orphons, because counts were too low.

The cohort was made up of 500 to 850 healthy bone marrow donors. Cohort members were all nominally healthy when sampled, although unrecorded immune exposures were likely present. The donor was CMV seropositive and was included in the group of 250 to 300 seropositive cohort members. A peripheral blood sample was provided by each donor, and peripheral blood mononuclear cells were used for TCR beta sequencing. The Qiagen DNeasy Blood Extraction Kit was used to extract genomic DNA from the blood cell samples. Worth noting for this clone: The antigen this receptor binds is unknown. No per-base quality is available; no much larger clone lies one base away.

The method was the immunoSEQ multiplex PCR assay. The multiplex PCR relied on a mix of 60 forward primers for TCR Vbeta segments and 13 reverse primers for TCR Jbeta segments. Amplification of the CDR3 region of rearranged TCR beta genes was performed with a multiplex PCR assay on genomic DNA. The Illumina HiSeq System was used to sequence the amplified TCR beta libraries as 87-base-pair reads. Processing in the source paper ran as follows. A later analysis tallied around 82 million unique TCR beta chains across the 650 to 750 repertoires, and some 12 million of those chains were shared by two or more donors. A nearest-neighbor algorithm error-corrected the raw reads and collapsed the reads into unique sequences, merging closely related sequences to remove PCR and sequencing errors. To assign V, D and J gene segments, CDR3 sequences were aligned to IMGT reference sequences. For a sequence to be retained, at least a six-nucleotide match to both a V gene segment and a J gene segment was required. A rearrangement counted as productive if the CDR3 had no stop codons and remained in frame with V and J, and every other rearrangement counted as non-productive. Following IMGT convention, CDR3 was defined as the stretch from the second conserved V-encoded cysteine up to the conserved J-encoded phenylalanine. In an earlier analysis of more than 550 of the donors, sequences lacking an unambiguous match to a single V gene segment were excluded. An earlier analysis of some 500 of the donors classified V segments as functional when productive rearrangements were above 56.7% and as segregating when the standard deviation between donors was above 5%. A statistical classification framework was built to diagnose cytomegalovirus status from the catalog of TCR beta chain sequences. V and J gene assignment, in a later analysis, came from comparing TCR nucleotide sequences with IMGT/GENE-DB human TR gene sequences. Using the TCRdist pipeline, a later analysis assigned CDR3 sequences along with most-parsimonious VDJ recombination scenarios. A later analysis defined each TCR beta chain by its CDR3 amino acid sequence plus V-gene family, and excluded reads lacking a unique V-gene family. To address suspected cross-contamination and a sequencing artifact, a later analysis removed around 590 highly shared, low-generation-probability nucleotide sequences. In a later analysis, a clonal expansion index was calculated for each public chain from normalized within-repertoire ranks of inferred template counts. Generation probabilities in a later analysis came from a VDJ recombination model fitted to out-of-frame rearrangements, and those results were checked against IGoR. Hypergeometric tests were used in a later analysis to score TCR-TCR, TCR-HLA and TCR-CMV co-occurrence, with a repertoire-size bias correction applied to the TCR pairs. A later analysis estimated false discovery rates by permuting HLA or CMV assignments 20 times. In a later analysis, co-occurring TCRs were grouped with DBSCAN, and TCRdist sequence similarity was added when clustering was performed within HLA-allele-positive subsets. Repertoires with fewer than 30,000 or more than 120,000 public chains were left out of co-occurrence clustering, as were five repertoires with anomalous nucleotide sharing. Here the immuneACCESS table is served through TCRdb, limited to in-frame sequences with V and J called. Missing clones are a known gap in these copies; in checked studies unresolved V genes cover under half, and the rest lacks a known reason. V and J calls and clone size are copied from that table; D and trimming were computed from the DNA. The sample table lists around 200,000 clones, roughly four fifths of them with a count of one. Of the sample, approximately 2.2% falls within the top ten clones.

The TCR was taken from a woman under 40 in good health and CMV-seropositive. Input material: PBMCs.

The CDR3 region: CASSLSGDYGYTF. The sequenced DNA is TGTGCCAGCAGTTTATCAGGGGACTATGGCTACACCTTC. This receptor chain uses TRBV27 and TRBJ1-2; the D region possibly corresponds to TRBD1 (5 bases align). From the cysteine up to the phenylalanine, the CDR3 has a length of 13 residues. The CDR3 DNA has 39 bases and is translated from base 1. The germline V gene (reference sequence) supplies CDR1 MNHEY and CDR2 SMNVEV. V and J lose 0 bases and 3 bases, and a span of 5 bases separates them.